The next 11 T cell receptor beta chains were all read from a single sample in a study of OX40 agonist ivuxolimab in advanced cancers. Libraries were prepared through the immunoSEQ multiplex PCR assay. The clones in this table, taken by TCRdb from immuneACCESS, are in-frame only. Not every clone is retained; where verified, under half of the shortfall comes from an unresolved V gene, and the cause of the rest is unknown. The sample yields around 100,000 clones; more than 95% were counted once. The leading ten clones occupy 2% to 2.5% of the sample. The sequencing used CD4+ or CD8+ T cells sorted from blood, collected in a trial of the OX40 agonist ivuxolimab. Every receptor here comes from an adult with an advanced solid tumor such as melanoma, head and neck, liver or kidney cancer.

This clone was seen a single time. This rearrangement joins TRBV7-9 to TRBJ1-4; D is unresolved. The CDR3 is 14 residues long. In germline, CDR1 is SEHNR, CDR2 FQNEAQ (reference sequence). Trimming took 5 bases from V and 5 from J, leaving 12 bases between them. This CDR3 is CASSLQVDNEKLFF. The CDR3 nucleotides read TGTGCCAGCAGCCTTCAGGTCGACAATGAAAAACTGTTTTTT.

The chain combines TRBV6-1 with TRBJ1-5; no clear D. The CDR3 is 15 residues long. Germline lookup yields CDR1 MNHNS and CDR2 SASEGT. V lost 5 bases to trimming and J lost 0 bases, with 11 bases between them. The CDR3 spells CASSSVPHSNQPQHF. The CDR3, as DNA: TGTGCCAGCAGTTCAGTCCCCCATAGCAATCAGCCCCAGCATTTT.

This chain uses TRBV27 with TRBJ2-3, with TRBD2 identical over 10 bases. Germline V CDR1 and CDR2: MNHEY, SMNVEV (reference sequence). This CDR3 has 16 residues. Trimming removed 2 bases from V and 2 bases from J; junction bases left unmatched: 4. The CDR3 DNA reads TGTGCCAGCAGTTTAGGTAGCGGGAGGTACACAGATACGCAGTATTTT. Residues: CASSLGSGRYTDTQYF.

The CDR3 region is CASSPGGIAVTYEQYF. The CDR3 bases are TGTGCCAGCAGTCCCGGGGGGATAGCGGTGACCTACGAGCAGTACTTC. The J gene is TRBJ2-7, the V gene TRBV27; TRBD2 agrees at 7 bases. V lost 5 bases to trimming and J lost 2 bases; unmatched junction nucleotides: 12. Germline V gives CDR1 MNHEY, CDR2 SMNVEV (reference sequence). The CDR3 has 16 amino acids.

The chain recombines TRBV7-6 with TRBJ2-3; D gene unclear. CDR1 and CDR2 (germline): SGHVS, FNYEAQ. The germline V and J ends were trimmed by 10 bases and 6 bases, with 23 bases remaining between them. The length of the CDR3 is 15 residues. CDR3 sequence (DNA): TGTGCCACCATGAAAGGTTTGAGTCTGGCCGATACGCAGTATTTT. Translating gives CATMKGLSLADTQYF.

This chain connects TRBV7-9 to TRBJ2-2; D not certain. Trimming cost V 5 bases and J 6 bases, with 10 bases left between them. CDR1 and CDR2 from the germline V gene are SEHNR and FQNEAQ (reference sequence). The CDR3 consists of 13 residues. CDR3: CASSPLGSGELFF. For the CDR3, the DNA is TGTGCCAGCAGCCCCCTGGGATCCGGGGAGCTGTTTTTT.

V gene TRBV19 combines with J gene TRBJ1-2; D remains unclear. Trimming cost V 5 bases and J 5 bases, with 12 bases left between them. The CDR3 is 13 amino acids. Germline V gives CDR1 LNHDA, CDR2 SQIVND (reference sequence). Written as DNA, the CDR3 is TGTGCCAGTAGTCCTACCCCCCTTTATGGCTACACCTTC. Translated, it gives CASSPTPLYGYTF.

This chain connects TRBV5-4 to TRBJ2-5; 9 bases line up with TRBD2. Trimming cost V 4 bases and J 1 base; bases outside gene matches: 11. The germline CDR1 and CDR2 sequences are SGHNT and YYREEE (reference sequence). The CDR3 sequence is 17 residues long. The CDR3 DNA reads TGTGCCAGCAGCATGAAGGGGGGACTAGCTAGCCAAGAGACCCAGTACTTC. This encodes CASSMKGGLASQETQYF. Based on the CDR3 plus reference TRBV5-4 and TRBJ2-5, the full variable domain is ETGVTQSPTHLIKTRGQQVTLRCSSQSGHNTVSWYQQALGQGPQFIFQYYREEENGRGNFPPRFSGLQFPNYSSELNVNALELDDSALYLCASSMKGGLASQETQYFGPGTRLLVL.

The chain combines TRBV19 with TRBJ1-1; D unclear. CDR1 is LNHDA and CDR2 is SQIVND in the germline V gene (reference sequence). Trimming took off 3 bases at V and 4 bases at J, with 9 bases between the two ends. This CDR3 has 13 residues. Here the CDR3 DNA reads TGTGCCAGTAGTATCCAGCCAGGCACTGAAGCTTTCTTT. It codes for CASSIQPGTEAFF.

The chain employs TRBV11-2 and TRBJ1-2; D is perhaps TRBD1 (6 bases). V was shortened by 5 bases and J by 4 bases, with 14 bases between the two germline ends. From germline, CDR1 is SGHAT and CDR2 FQNNGV. This CDR3 spans 14 amino acids. This chain's CDR3 is CASSRAGDGYGYTF. The CDR3 DNA follows: TGTGCCAGCAGCCGGGCAGGGGACGGCTATGGCTACACCTTC.

The rearrangement joins TRBV10-2 to TRBJ2-5; 8 positions match TRBD1. The CDR3 loop spans 16 amino acids. In germline, CDR1 is WSHSY, CDR2 SAAADI. V lost 3 bases to trimming and J lost 4 bases; unmatched junction nucleotides: 10. The CDR3 sequence: CASSDPTGVMGETQYF. In DNA form, the CDR3 reads TGCGCCAGCAGTGACCCGACAGGGGTCATGGGAGAGACCCAGTACTTC.